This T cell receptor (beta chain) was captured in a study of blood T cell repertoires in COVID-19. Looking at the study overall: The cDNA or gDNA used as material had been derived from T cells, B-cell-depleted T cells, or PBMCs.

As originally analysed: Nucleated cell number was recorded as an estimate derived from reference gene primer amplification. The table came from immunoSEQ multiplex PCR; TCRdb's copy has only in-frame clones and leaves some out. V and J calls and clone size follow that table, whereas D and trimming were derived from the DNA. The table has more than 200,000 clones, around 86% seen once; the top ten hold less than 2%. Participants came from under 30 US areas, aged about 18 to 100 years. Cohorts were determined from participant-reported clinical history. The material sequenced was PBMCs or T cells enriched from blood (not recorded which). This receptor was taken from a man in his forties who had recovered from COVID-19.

For the CDR3, the DNA is TGCGCCAGCAGCGCCAGGGCTGACACAGATACGCAGTATTTT. Protein: CASSARADTDTQYF. This chain joins TRBV4-1 and TRBJ2-3, with D possibly being TRBD1 (5 bases). Germline CDR1 is MGHRA and CDR2 is YSYEKL. V was clipped by 5 bases and J by 2 bases, with 11 bases between them. CDR3 length: 14 amino acids.